A selection of T cell receptor beta chains follows, all from one sample in a study of CD8 T cells in Susac syndrome. TCRdb called the immunoSEQ multiplex PCR reads again in MiXCR, with one record for every CDR3 protein. The sample records 120,000 to 150,000 distinct CDR3 sequences, under 97% being singletons. Sequencing was done on a sample of CD4+ T cells from PBMCs. These receptors were taken from a human donor with Susac syndrome. Each CDR3 is given with its conserved first and last residue. Each record gives: D gene, clone size, V gene, J gene, CDR3 protein, CDR3 DNA. D genes are given only for firm matches. Only some rows state a clone size, as once, few, many or a class for expanded clones.

>.|.|TRBV3-1|TRBJ2-1
CASSHLNPSTSYNEQFF
TGTGCCAGCAGCCACCTCAACCCCTCGACCTCCTACAATGAGCAGTTCTTC
>.|.|TRBV20-1|TRBJ2-5
CSASLLETQYF
TGCAGTGCTAGTCTGTTAGAGACCCAGTACTTC
>TRBD2|.|TRBV6-5|TRBJ2-7
CASRTSAYEQYF
TGTGCCAGCAGGACTAGCGCCTACGAGCAGTACTTC
>.|once|TRBV5-4|TRBJ2-5
CASSSTGSEETQYF
TGTGCCAGCAGCTCCACCGGCAGCGAAGAGACCCAGTACTTC
>TRBD2|.|TRBV29-1|TRBJ2-3
CSVYRGGNRYTDTQYF
TGCAGCGTTTACCGCGGGGGGAACAGGTACACAGATACGCAGTATTTT
>.|.|TRBV15|TRBJ2-7
CATSRDSTGFHEQYF
TGTGCCACCAGCAGAGATAGTACGGGTTTCCACGAGCAGTACTTC
>.|.|TRBV7-9|TRBJ1-2
CASSLVAGADGYTF
TGTGCCAGCAGCTTAGTGGCGGGAGCCGATGGCTACACCTTC
>TRBD1|.|TRBV29-1|TRBJ1-2
CSAGQDYGYTF
TGCAGCGCTGGACAGGATTATGGCTACACCTTC
>.|.|TRBV2|TRBJ1-6
CADGSGPYNSPLHF
TGTGCAGATGGGTCAGGACCCTATAATTCACCCCTCCACTTT
>.|.|TRBV29-1|TRBJ1-1
CSVVRGKWTEAFF
TGCAGCGTTGTAAGGGGAAAGTGGACTGAAGCTTTCTTT
>TRBD1|.|TRBV29-1|TRBJ2-5
CSATRGQRQETQYF
TGCAGCGCAACGAGGGGACAGAGACAAGAGACCCAGTACTTC
>TRBD1|.|TRBV25-1|TRBJ2-1
CASSEGGGGTGNDEQFF
TGTGCCAGCAGTGAAGGGGGTGGAGGGACAGGGAACGATGAGCAGTTCTTC
>TRBD2|.|TRBV5-1|TRBJ2-5
CASRPSGGPQETQYF
TGCGCCAGCAGACCCAGCGGGGGACCCCAAGAGACCCAGTACTTC
>TRBD1|.|TRBV2|TRBJ1-2
CASSETGAYYGYTF
TGTGCCAGCAGCGAGACAGGGGCCTACTATGGCTACACCTTC
>.|.|TRBV10-3|TRBJ1-1
CAISDSTRNTEAFF
TGTGCCATCAGTGATTCGACACGGAACACTGAAGCTTTCTTT
>.|.|TRBV6-5|TRBJ2-5
CASSYSNGQETQYF
TGTGCCAGCAGTTACTCGAACGGGCAAGAGACCCAGTACTTC
>.|few|TRBV7-2|TRBJ2-1
CASIADPSYNEQFF
TGTGCCAGCATAGCGGACCCCTCCTACAATGAGCAGTTCTTC
>TRBD1|.|TRBV18|TRBJ2-4
CASSYSGLGQGQAKNIQYF
TGTGCCAGCTCATACTCCGGATTGGGACAGGGTCAAGCCAAAAACATTCAGTACTTC